The rows below give T cell receptor beta chains drawn from one sample of a study of blood T cell repertoires in COVID-19. The assay was immunoSEQ multiplex PCR, and TCRdb's table has in-frame clones only and misses some. In the table there are approximately 52,000 clones, approximately 80% of which are singletons. The source material was peripheral blood. Receptors were obtained from an elderly woman with acute or convalescent COVID-19. Both conserved end residues are part of each CDR3. The order of the fields is D gene, V gene, clone size, J gene, CDR3 protein, CDR3 DNA. The D gene is left open where the match is weak. Where a row states a size, it is once, few, many or the class of an expanded clone; other rows omit it.

>.|TRBV20-1|.|TRBJ1-4
CSASRVNNEKLFF
TGCAGTGCTAGTCGGGTTAATAATGAAAAACTGTTTTTT
>.|TRBV7-9|.|TRBJ2-5
CASSLAQQGAETQYF
TGTGCCAGCAGCTTAGCGCAACAGGGCGCAGAGACCCAGTACTTC
>TRBD1|TRBV29-1|.|TRBJ1-4
CSVAGATGGEKLFF
TGCAGCGTTGCCGGGGCGACAGGGGGTGAAAAACTGTTTTTT
>TRBD1|TRBV4-2|.|TRBJ1-2
CASSSISTGGVGYTF
TGTGCCAGCAGCTCAATATCTACAGGGGGGGTTGGCTACACCTTC
>TRBD2|TRBV5-4|.|TRBJ2-1
CASSLSRLAGGVNEQFF
TGTGCCAGCAGCTTGTCTAGACTAGCGGGGGGAGTCAATGAGCAGTTCTTC
>.|TRBV7-9|.|TRBJ1-1
CASSPTQGPRFAFF
TGTGCCAGCAGCCCGACGCAGGGCCCTAGATTTGCTTTCTTT
>.|TRBV14|.|TRBJ1-1
CASSQLRGNMNTEAFF
TGTGCCAGCAGCCAACTTAGGGGAAACATGAACACTGAAGCTTTCTTT
>.|TRBV6-2/TRBV6-3|.|TRBJ1-6
CASSQSGYSPLHF
TGTGCCAGCAGTCAATCAGGGTACTCACCCCTCCACTTT
>.|TRBV5-1|.|TRBJ1-6
CASSLEIRGSPLHF
TGCGCCAGCAGCTTGGAGATCCGCGGTTCACCCCTCCACTTT
>.|TRBV2|.|TRBJ1-2
CASSASGGYTF
TGTGCCAGCAGTGCCTCAGGGGGCTACACCTTC
>TRBD1|TRBV7-8|.|TRBJ2-7
CASSQGQTGTGFIYEQYF
TGTGCCAGCAGCCAGGGCCAGACCGGGACAGGGTTTATCTACGAGCAGTACTTC
>.|TRBV19|.|TRBJ1-1
CASGSISLYTEAFF
TGTGCCAGTGGTAGTATATCCCTCTACACTGAAGCTTTCTTT
>.|TRBV11-2|.|TRBJ1-3
CASSLDRNTIYF
TGTGCCAGCAGCTTAGACAGAAACACCATATATTTT
>.|TRBV5-1|once|TRBJ1-1
CASSLGGPILTGTEAFF
TGCGCCAGCAGCTTGGGGGGGCCCATCCTTACAGGGACTGAAGCTTTCTTT
>.|TRBV10-2|few|TRBJ1-5
CASRSLNQPQHF
TGCGCCAGCAGGAGTTTGAATCAGCCCCAGCATTTT
>.|TRBV7-2|.|TRBJ1-6
CASSRRPGQLNSPLHF
TGTGCCAGCAGCAGAAGACCGGGACAACTTAACTCACCCCTCCACTTT